The 17 T cell receptor beta chains below come from one sample, sequenced in a study of radiation and T cells in renal cell carcinoma. The time point: blood 4 weeks post-SBRT, at nephrectomy. Treatment here: 15 Gy SBRT to primary tumor, nephrectomy 4 weeks later. Assay: immunoSEQ multiplex PCR; the TCRdb copy retains only in-frame clones and omits some. The data show just under 150,000 clones, less than 90% seen once. Sequencing was performed on blood, taken from a patient whose treatment included radiotherapy and nephrectomy. The source is a woman between 45 and 65 years old with renal cell carcinoma.

This chain links TRBV5-1 with TRBJ2-3, with D perhaps TRBD2 (6 bases). Germline-derived CDR1 and CDR2 are SGHRS and YFSETQ. There are 16 residues in the CDR3. Trimming took 4 bases from V and 2 from J, leaving 17 bases between them. In DNA, the CDR3 is TGCGCCAGCAGCGGATACGGAGGGGTTGCCACAGATACGCAGTATTTT. As protein: CASSGYGGVATDTQYF.

The chain joins TRBV18 to TRBJ2-7; D is perhaps TRBD2 (6 bases). V lost 4 bases and J lost 3, with 13 bases in between. CDR1 and CDR2 (germline): KGHSH, LQKENI. The CDR3 consists of 14 residues. In nucleotides, the CDR3 is TGTGCCAGCTCACTCCGACTAGAGAGCTACGAGCAGTACTTC. Its translation is CASSLRLESYEQYF.

The V gene is TRBV19, the J gene TRBJ2-7; TRBD1 might be the D (6 bases). Germline CDR1 is LNHDA and CDR2 is SQIVND (reference sequence). The CDR3 runs to 14 residues. Trimming removed 9 bases from V and 3 bases from J, with 18 bases in between. CDR3 DNA: TGTGCCAGCGCTAAGGCCGGACAGAGCTACGAGCAGTACTTC. This codes for CASAKAGQSYEQYF.

Only one count was recorded for this clone. The chain recombines TRBV14 with TRBJ2-3; TRBD1 or TRBD2 may be the D gene (5 bases each). V dropped 4 bases and J dropped 10 bases, with 12 bases sitting between them. Germline CDR1 and CDR2: SGHDN and FVKESK. This CDR3 is built from 12 residues. CDR3 region: CASSLDRDAQYF. The CDR3 DNA reads as TGTGCCAGCAGCCTCGACCGGGACGCGCAGTATTTT.

The V gene is TRBV19, the J gene TRBJ2-1; D possibly corresponds to TRBD1 (5 bases). Trimming pared 10 bases from V and 3 bases from J, leaving 16 bases between. CDR3 length: 14 amino acids. Germline V CDR1 and CDR2: LNHDA, SQIVND (reference sequence). The CDR3 bases are TGTGCCACTACAAACCAGGGTTTCTACAATGAGCAGTTCTTC. It yields the protein CATTNQGFYNEQFF.

The chain recombines TRBV20-1 with TRBJ1-2, with D uncertain. Germline CDR1 DFQATT, CDR2 SNEGSKA (reference sequence). The CDR3 is made up of 11 amino acids. The V end lost 6 bases, the J end lost 8 bases, and 13 bases lay between the germline ends. CDR3 in DNA: TGCAGTGCCGCGATCGATGGCGGCTACACCTTC. It encodes CSAAIDGGYTF.

The chain combines TRBV29-1 with TRBJ1-4, with TRBD1 matching over 11 bases. There are 14 residues in the CDR3. The germline CDR1 and CDR2 sequences are SQVTM and ANQGSEA. The V segment lost 4 bases and the J segment 6 bases; nucleotides outside the gene matches: 4. The CDR3 sequence: CSVVWTGGDEKLFF. In DNA, the CDR3 is TGCAGCGTTGTTTGGACAGGGGGCGATGAAAAACTGTTTTTT.

This chain links TRBV11-2 with TRBJ2-3; TRBD2 matches 12 bases. CDR1 SGHAT and CDR2 FQNNGV come from the germline V gene. With 5 bases clipped from V and 0 bases from J, the junction kept 0 bases outside the gene matches. This CDR3 region has 15 residues. For the CDR3, the DNA is TGTGCCAGCAGCGGGACTAGCGGGAGCACAGATACGCAGTATTTT. Its protein is CASSGTSGSTDTQYF.

The chain joins TRBV19 to TRBJ1-2; maybe TRBD1 (5 bases). This CDR3 contains 15 residues. Per the germline V gene, CDR1 is LNHDA and CDR2 is SQIVND (reference sequence). V dropped 8 bases and J dropped 4 bases, with 20 bases sitting between them. The DNA of the CDR3 is TGTGCCAGTTTACAAACTGGGCGGGGGTTCTATGGCTACACCTTC. Residues: CASLQTGRGFYGYTF.

The chain is built from TRBV6-1 and TRBJ2-5; tentatively, D is TRBD1 (6 bases). The germline gives CDR1 MNHNS, CDR2 SASEGT. The length of the CDR3 is 13 residues. V gave up 4 bases and J gave up 5 bases, with 11 bases separating them. CDR3 sequence: CASSGTQGETQYF. Written as DNA, the CDR3 is TGTGCCAGCAGTGGAACGCAGGGGGAGACCCAGTACTTC.

This chain links TRBV28 with TRBJ2-7, with D uncertain. The CDR3 has 10 amino acids. Trimming cost V 3 bases and J 5 bases, with 2 bases left between them. In germline, CDR1 is MDHEN, CDR2 SYDVKM. CDR3 nucleotide sequence: TGTGCCAGCAGTTTTAACGAGCAGTACTTC. Encoded protein: CASSFNEQYF.

This clone occurred once. The V and J genes are TRBV21-1 and TRBJ1-2; the table's D call, TRBD1, was not checked against the DNA. TRBV21-1 is deemed a pseudogene. The CDR3 is 14 amino acids. CDR3: CASSKGKGDYGYTF. For the CDR3, the DNA is TGTGCCAGCAGCAAAGGGAAAGGGGACTATGGCTACACCTTC.

The chain links TRBV6-5 to TRBJ1-5; maybe TRBD1 (6 bases). CDR3 length: 16 residues. Looked up from germline, CDR1 is MNHEY and CDR2 is SVGAGI. Between the trimmed V and J ends, which lost 4 bases and 0 bases, there was a span of 13 bases. The CDR3 DNA sequence: TGTGCCAGCAGTTTAGGACAGCTTTATAGCAATCAGCCCCAGCATTTT. Its translation is CASSLGQLYSNQPQHF.

This chain connects TRBV19 to TRBJ1-5; D possibly corresponds to TRBD1 (6 bases). V was trimmed by 5 bases and J by 6 bases, leaving 17 bases between them. The CDR3 sequence is 15 residues long. Germline values: CDR1 LNHDA, CDR2 SQIVND (reference sequence). CDR3 amino acids: CASSVGDTIPQPQHF. In nucleotides, the CDR3 is TGTGCCAGTAGTGTTGGGGACACCATACCTCAGCCCCAGCATTTT.

This chain connects TRBV7-8 to TRBJ2-2, with 8 bases fitting TRBD2. The V gene end was trimmed by 5 bases and the J gene end by 2 bases; junction bases not matched to a gene: 4. Germline loops: CDR1 SGHVS, CDR2 FQNEAQ. This CDR3 region has 15 residues. The CDR3 sequence: CASSQSGGNTGELFF. The CDR3 DNA follows: TGTGCCAGCAGCCAGAGCGGGGGCAACACCGGGGAGCTGTTTTTT.

The V call is TRBV20-1, the J call TRBJ2-7; D might be TRBD1 (5 bases). The CDR3 spans 11 residues. Looked up from germline, CDR1 is DFQATT and CDR2 is SNEGSKA (reference sequence). V was cut by 3 bases and J by 5 bases, with 8 bases left in between. The CDR3 coding sequence is TGCAGTGCTAGTCAGGGCCACGAGCAGTACTTC. It codes for CSASQGHEQYF.

The chain combines TRBV10-2 with TRBJ1-1, with D unclear. V was trimmed by 8 bases and J by 0 bases, leaving 10 bases between them. CDR3 length equals 13 residues. Germline CDR1 is WSHSY and CDR2 is SAAADI. CDR3 in amino acids: CASRDGLNTEAFF. The CDR3 region has the DNA TGCGCCAGCCGAGACGGACTGAACACTGAAGCTTTCTTT.